The rows below give T cell receptor beta chains drawn from one sample of a study of blood T cell repertoires in COVID-19. Assay used: immunoSEQ multiplex PCR; TCRdb lists only in-frame clones, some missing. The table has approximately 280,000 clones, 90% seen once. Sequences were obtained from PBMCs or T cells enriched from blood (not recorded which). These receptors were obtained from a woman younger than 35 with acute COVID-19. The conserved cysteine and the conserved F or W are not part of the CDR3 here.

TRBV12-3/TRBV12-4,TRBJ1-2,ASTSGIGYGYT
TRBV21-1,TRBJ1-2,ASSKAQINYGYT
TRBV27,TRBJ2-3,ASSRIAGGTDTQY
TRBV28,TRBJ2-1,ASSSLEREGRNEQF
TRBV19,TRBJ2-7,ASSISAGVSYEQY
TRBV7-9,TRBJ2-3,ASSSGLAGGPDTQY
TRBV6-5,TRBJ1-6,ASSYSVRGGRGPLH
TRBV6-5,TRBJ2-4,ASSPRTSSAYIQY
TRBV27,TRBJ1-5,ASSSFSGSNQPQH
TRBV27,TRBJ1-4,ASSLKQDLELF
TRBV11-3,TRBJ2-3,ASSTGTSGLDTQY
TRBV19,TRBJ2-7,ASSPGLAGPYEQY
TRBV3-1/TRBV3-2,TRBJ2-5,ASSQDIILQETQY
TRBV30,TRBJ1-4,AWRDSWTGDTEKLF
TRBV28,TRBJ2-4,ASSNRLAGGEIAKNIQY
TRBV30,TRBJ2-7,AWSGGSSGNYEQY
TRBV5-1,TRBJ2-5,ASSPRPGNQETQY
TRBV5-1,TRBJ1-4,ASSLGEPGLRMGKLF
TRBV7-2,TRBJ2-5,ASSFPPSGKGSPETQY
TRBV20-1,TRBJ2-7,SASQTGLGVYEQY
TRBV15,TRBJ2-7,ATSRDWGGAYEQY
TRBV7-9,TRBJ2-1,ASTAPRTLGLEVNNEQF
TRBV7-6,TRBJ2-1,ASSTTSGRGQF
TRBV9,TRBJ2-2,ASSTATSGRFYTGELF
TRBV24-1,TRBJ1-4,ATSDFRRLAEKLF
TRBV5-1,TRBJ2-7,ASSTSSGRAYEQY
TRBV4-3,TRBJ2-4,ASSQESRGGRGNIQY
TRBV28,TRBJ1-5,ASSQDLGDFNQPQH
TRBV21-1,TRBJ2-4,ASSKVPRGRRRMENIQY
TRBV9,TRBJ2-7,ASSVGLADYEQY
TRBV4-3,TRBJ2-3,ASSQVLGRAFSTDTQY
TRBV28,TRBJ2-7,ASSFRYEQY
TRBV18,TRBJ2-5,ASSQTGDWETQY
TRBV9,TRBJ2-1,ASSVVGWGLGATNEQF
TRBV5-3,TRBJ2-7,ARSRYGTSGTFCREQY
TRBV7-6,TRBJ1-4,ASSTNRGPNEKLF
TRBV12-3/TRBV12-4,TRBJ1-2,ASSLLAVGYT
TRBV30,TRBJ2-7,AWSGQGGYEQY
TRBV7-3,TRBJ1-2,ASSLGQGYGYT
TRBV5-4,TRBJ2-7,ASSLDYSYEQY
TRBV30,TRBJ2-5,AWSVLLGLGLAGEVQETQY
TRBV5-6,TRBJ1-2,ASSLGRQGHYGYT
TRBV24-1,TRBJ2-1,ATSVAGAGDEQF
TRBV7-2,TRBJ2-7,ASSLALTGTYEQY
TRBV30,TRBJ1-5,AWSVGQGNQPQH
TRBV19,TRBJ1-3,ASNRGFSGNTIY